The entry below gives a single TCR beta chain sequence along with its context. Antigen specificity is unknown. This sample stems from a study of T-cell memory formation after mild COVID-19. Background on the study: Clustering of TCRs was largely donor specific.

5'RACE primed from the constant segment yielded TCR alpha and TCR beta cDNA libraries bearing sample barcodes and UMIs. A single record per CDR3 protein comes from TCRdb applying MiXCR to the 5' RACE reads. This table has around 320,000 distinct CDR3 sequences, roughly a fifth appearing once. Whole-study results and caveats: Pre-infection memory carried some responding clones, suggesting that cross-reactive memory joined.

Material: PBMCs or a T cell subset sorted from them (not recorded which). The receptor was derived from a man aged 18 to 35 who had mild COVID-19 (a few samples of this study predate the infection). Cell type and time point are not known.

CDR3 nucleotides: TGTGCCAGCAGGGCCCGGGGCGGTACGCCAGGAGACACCCAGTACTTC. Residues: CASRARGGTPGDTQYF. The V and J genes are TRBV7-3 and TRBJ2-5; D might be TRBD1 or TRBD2, each matching 5 bases. This CDR3 is 16 amino acids long. V was pared by 6 bases and J by 8 bases, with 25 bases between. Germline V gene sequence: CDR1 SGHTA, CDR2 FQGTGA.